These 9 T cell receptor beta chains came from one sample sequenced in a study of Ad26.COV2.S vaccination and SARS-CoV-2 variants (dated by TCRdb to the early 2020s). The treatment or condition label corresponds to: roughly 20 received Ad26.COV2.S at low or high dose, single or two shots; about 5 received placebo; per-sample allocation not given. For vaccine and placebo recipients, repertoires were sequenced using samples collected on day 63 after the first injection. Library construction relied on the immunoSEQ multiplex PCR assay. What TCRdb holds here is the immuneACCESS table cut down to in-frame rearrangements. Part of the clones is not present; checked against another copy, under half of the missing clones reflect an unresolved V gene, and the others are unexplained. The sample profile shows approximately 450,000 clones; 75% to 95% of them were found once. More than 10% of the sample goes to the ten largest clones.

The material sequenced was peripheral blood, taken in a trial of Ad26.COV2.S vaccine versus placebo. The origin of the receptors is a person aged 18-65 years who received the Ad26.COV2.S COVID-19 vaccine or a placebo.

Here the CDR3 reads CASSLVGGTGTVGYNEQFF. Written as DNA, the CDR3 is TGTGCCAGCAGCTTAGTGGGGGGTACCGGGACGGTGGGTTACAATGAGCAGTTCTTC. J is TRBJ2-1 and V is TRBV7-2, with D perhaps matching TRBD2 (6 bases). The CDR3 length is 19 residues. CDR1 is SGHTA, CDR2 FQGNSA, per germline. V dropped 1 base and J dropped 4 bases, with 23 bases sitting between them.

On this clone itself: Other DNA sequences within the sample encode an identical CDR3. The chain employs TRBV6-5 and TRBJ1-1, with 8 positions matching TRBD1. CDR1 and CDR2 (germline): MNHEY, SVGAGI. This CDR3 region has 13 residues. V was clipped by 5 bases and J by 4 bases; unmatched bases: 3. CDR3 in amino acids: CASSQTGGTEAFF. CDR3 nucleotides: TGTGCCAGCAGTCAAACAGGGGGCACTGAAGCTTTCTTT.

The chain is built from TRBV28 and TRBJ1-1, with 8 bases aligning to TRBD1. The junction had 8 bases not matched to a gene; V was cut back by 5 bases and J by 0 bases. The germline V gene encodes CDR1 MDHEN and CDR2 SYDVKM. This CDR3 spans 16 amino acids. This chain's CDR3 is CASSRYQGAVNTEAFF. The CDR3 nucleotides read TGTGCCAGCAGTCGGTATCAGGGGGCTGTGAACACTGAAGCTTTCTTT.

The V gene is TRBV4-1, the J gene TRBJ2-3; D possibly uses TRBD1 or TRBD2 (5 bases each). The CDR3 runs 17 residues. The germline CDR1 and CDR2 sequences are MGHRA and YSYEKL. The ends were cut back, 0 bases at V and 7 bases at J, with 20 bases in the middle. This CDR3 is CASSQDQGRSSPYTQYF. The DNA of the CDR3 is TGCGCCAGCAGCCAAGATCAGGGCAGATCTAGCCCATATACGCAGTATTTT.

V usage is TRBV18 and J usage is TRBJ1-2; TRBD1 might be the D (6 bases). Germline V gene lookup returns CDR1 KGHSH and CDR2 LQKENI. Trimming stripped 3 bases from V and 0 bases from J, with 8 bases between. The CDR3 is made up of 14 amino acids. In DNA form, the CDR3 reads TGTGCCAGCTCACCGGACAGCTCTAACTATGGCTACACCTTC. Translating gives CASSPDSSNYGYTF.

The chain recombines TRBV27 with TRBJ2-1; 14 nucleotides match TRBD2. CDR1 is MNHEY and CDR2 is SMNVEV in the germline V gene (reference sequence). The CDR3 contains 15 residues. V lost 8 bases and J lost 8; bases outside the gene matches: 8. The CDR3 coding sequence is TGTGCCAGCTGCTACGGGACTAGCGGGAGAGATGAGCAGTTCTTC. Protein sequence: CASCYGTSGRDEQFF.

This chain uses TRBV29-1 with TRBJ1-1, with a weak D call TRBD1 (5 bases). In germline, CDR1 is SQVTM, CDR2 ANQGSEA. Trimming cost V 6 bases and J 1 base, with 15 bases left between them. The CDR3 loop spans 14 amino acids. The CDR3, as DNA: TGCAGCGTGGCGCTCGGGGCGGGGAACACTGAAGCTTTCTTT. Its translation: CSVALGAGNTEAFF.

The rearrangement joins TRBV19 to TRBJ2-5; D not certain. This CDR3 has 16 residues. The V and J ends lost 0 bases and 2 bases respectively, with 13 bases between them. Per the germline V gene, CDR1 is LNHDA and CDR2 is SQIVND (reference sequence). The CDR3 coding sequence is TGTGCCAGTAGTATAGATGCATGGGCAGTACAAGAGACCCAGTACTTC. Translated: CASSIDAWAVQETQYF. The whole variable domain, filled in from reference TRBV19 and TRBJ2-5, reads DGGITQSPKYLFRKEGQNVTLSCEQNLNHDAMYWYRQDPGQGLRLIYYSQIVNDFQKGDIAEGYSVSREKKESFPLTVTSAQKNPTAFYLCASSIDAWAVQETQYFGPGTRLLVL.

This chain links TRBV5-4 with TRBJ1-1, with D unresolved. The CDR3 loop spans 14 amino acids. CDR1 and CDR2 (germline): SGHNT, YYREEE (reference sequence). V lost 0 bases and J 1 base, leaving 7 bases between the germline ends. DNA for the CDR3: TGTGCCAGCAGCTTGGGACGGTGGAACACTGAAGCTTTCTTT. This codes for CASSLGRWNTEAFF.